These T cell receptor beta chains were read from a single sample in a study of T cells in Graves' hyperthyroidism and ophthalmopathy. TCRdb fed the multiplex PCR reads into MiXCR, producing one record per CDR3 protein. Found here are 270,000 or so distinct CDR3 sequences, around a quarter of them singletons; the top ten hold approximately 25%. Sequencing was carried out using blood. All receptors derive from a man aged 40-50 years with Graves' hyperthyroidism that later progressed to Graves' ophthalmopathy. Each CDR3 is given with its conserved first and last residue. The order of the fields is V gene, J gene, D gene, clone size, CDR3 DNA, CDR3 protein. A D gene is named only where the DNA matches it firmly. Only part of the rows carry a size: once, few, many, or a class if the clone is expanded.

>TRBV12-3/TRBV12-4|TRBJ1-5|.|many
TGTGCCAGCAGTCGTAGTTGGGACAATCAGCCCCAGCATTTT
CASSRSWDNQPQHF
>TRBV7-9|TRBJ1-2|TRBD1|many
TGTGCCAGCAGCGTACTAGCCGGGACAGTAGGCTACACCTTC
CASSVLAGTVGYTF
>TRBV7-3|TRBJ1-2|.|many
TGTGCCAGCAGCTTAACTGGTCGGGGAGGTGGCTACACCTTC
CASSLTGRGGGYTF
>TRBV5-8|TRBJ1-2|TRBD1|many
TGTGCCAGCAGCCCGGGGACAGGGGCATCTTATGGCTACACCTTC
CASSPGTGASYGYTF
>TRBV6-2/TRBV6-3|TRBJ2-7|.|.
TGTGCCAGCAAGGAGAAGAGCGGAACTTTCTACGAGCAGTACTTC
CASKEKSGTFYEQYF
>TRBV29-1|TRBJ2-2|.|many
TGCAGCGTAGACAGCGGGGAGCTGTTTTTT
CSVDSGELFF
>TRBV6-1|TRBJ1-1|.|.
TGTGCCAGCAGTGAACGGCACTCTGAAGCTTTCTTT
CASSERHSEAFF
>TRBV6-9|TRBJ2-5|.|many
TGTGCCAGCAGTTATTCCCAAGCGGAAGAGACCCAGTACTTC
CASSYSQAEETQYF
>TRBV11-1|TRBJ2-7|TRBD2|.
TGTGCCAGCAGCAAACTAGCGCTCCCTACCTACGAGCAGTACTTC
CASSKLALPTYEQYF
>TRBV30|TRBJ1-3|.|many
TGTGCCTGGAGTATTGGGAACTCTGGAAACACCATATATTTT
CAWSIGNSGNTIYF
>TRBV28|TRBJ1-1|.|few
TGTGCCAGCAGACGGGCGCCCGCTGAAGCTTTCTTT
CASRRAPAEAFF
>TRBV6-1|TRBJ1-2|TRBD1|.
TGTGCCAGCACCCCGCGAAACCGGGACAGCAACTATGGCTACACCTTC
CASTPRNRDSNYGYTF
>TRBV11-2|TRBJ2-7|.|many
TGTGCCAGCAGCTTAGACGGTCATTACCCAGGGGTCAACTACGAGCAGTACTTC
CASSLDGHYPGVNYEQYF
>TRBV5-1|TRBJ2-7|.|many
TGCGCCAGCAGCTTGGATCCCAGGGAGGACGAGCAGTACTTC
CASSLDPREDEQYF
>TRBV7-2|TRBJ2-5|.|.
TGTGCCAGCTCCAACCTAGCCGGGGAGACCCAGTACTTC
CASSNLAGETQYF
>TRBV6-5|TRBJ2-7|.|many
TGTGCCAGCAGTTACTCGGGGGGCGCAAACTACGAGCAGTACTTC
CASSYSGGANYEQYF
>TRBV12-3/TRBV12-4|TRBJ2-5|.|many
TGTGCCAGCAGTTCCCCTCCCCAAGAGACCCAGTACTTC
CASSSPPQETQYF
>TRBV29-1|TRBJ1-2|.|medium-sized
TGCAGCGTTGGAGGGGACGGGGAGGCAAACTATGGCTACACCTTC
CSVGGDGEANYGYTF
>TRBV6-5|TRBJ1-2|.|many
TGTGCCAGCAGTTACTCTGCAGGGTACTATGGCTACACCTTC
CASSYSAGYYGYTF
>TRBV28|TRBJ2-7|.|many
TGTGCCAGCAGTAAGGACGAGCAGTACTTC
CASSKDEQYF
>TRBV29-1|TRBJ2-5|.|many
TGCAGCGCCGGGGATGCAGGGGAGACCCAGTACTTC
CSAGDAGETQYF
>TRBV5-1|TRBJ1-2|.|many
TGCGCCAGCAGCGACTACAGGGATGCCTATGGCTACACCTTC
CASSDYRDAYGYTF
>TRBV5-1|TRBJ2-7|TRBD2|many
TGCGCCAGCAGCTTGGGCGGGAGCCCACGCTACGAGCAGTACTTC
CASSLGGSPRYEQYF
>TRBV10-3|TRBJ2-5|TRBD2|.
TGTGCCATCAGTGACCGACGGACTAGCGGGATGGGCGTGGTTTCAGAGACCCAGTACTTC
CAISDRRTSGMGVVSETQYF
>TRBV14|TRBJ2-7|TRBD2|few
TGTGCCAGCAGCCAACAGCGGGACTACGAGCAGTACTTC
CASSQQRDYEQYF
>TRBV7-3|TRBJ2-7|TRBD2|.
TGTGCCAGCAGCTTAACGGGTCATGGACTAGCGGGACCCTACGAGCAGTACTTC
CASSLTGHGLAGPYEQYF
>TRBV6-5|TRBJ2-5|TRBD1|.
TGTGCCAGCAGTACTGACAGGGGCTCCACCCGAGAGACCCAGTACTTC
CASSTDRGSTRETQYF
>TRBV30|TRBJ2-3|TRBD2|many
TGTGCCTGGAGTGTAGTTCCGGGACTAGCGGGATCGTCAGATACGCAGTATTTT
CAWSVVPGLAGSSDTQYF
>TRBV6-2/TRBV6-3|TRBJ2-7|.|.
TGTGCCAGCACCGTGTCAGGGCCGTACGAGCAGTACTTC
CASTVSGPYEQYF
>TRBV3-1|TRBJ2-2|.|few
TGTGCCAGCAGCCTTGGGACCCTCAACACCGGGGAGCTGTTTTTT
CASSLGTLNTGELFF
>TRBV20-1|TRBJ2-2|.|few
TGCAGTGCTAGAGACCCCTTAACCGGGGAGCTGTTTTTT
CSARDPLTGELFF
>TRBV6-5|TRBJ1-2|.|.
TGTGCCAGCAGTTTAAGCCGACAGAATACTAACTATGGCTACACCTTC
CASSLSRQNTNYGYTF
>TRBV20-1|TRBJ2-7|TRBD1|many
TGCAGTGCTTCCGGACAGGCCACAACCTACGAGCAGTACTTC
CSASGQATTYEQYF
>TRBV6-1|TRBJ2-7|TRBD2|.
TGTGCCAGCAGTGAAGGTAGCGGGGCGACCTACGAGCAGTACTTC
CASSEGSGATYEQYF
>TRBV15|TRBJ2-7|.|many
TGTGCCACCAGCAGAGCTCGTACTAGCAACTTCCACGAGCAGTACTTC
CATSRARTSNFHEQYF